The following is a T cell receptor (beta chain) sequence with its context. The antigen is undetermined. Construction of the TCR beta libraries employed iRepertoire HTBI primers in conjunction with Arm-PCR of CDR3 regions. TCRdb reanalysed the multiplex PCR reads using MiXCR and keeps one entry per CDR3 protein. The repertoire includes around 300,000 distinct CDR3 sequences, around 20% of them detected once, and 56% sits in the top ten. The record originates from a study of regulatory T cells in long-lasting Graves disease. Study in general: To qualify as persistent, Graves' disease required over 5 years of antithyroid drugs with positive TSH receptor antibodies.

General study findings and limits: Persistent Graves' patients had lower TCR diversity than newly diagnosed ones. Clonotypes that were public and shared totalled a few thousand in persistent patients versus 800 to 1,000 in new patients.

Stated time point: persistent/refractory GD, antithyroid drugs over 5 years with positive TRAb. Making the TCR library involved RNA that had been extracted from PBMCs. The clonotype was recovered from a female donor with Graves disease. This sample comprised peripheral blood mononuclear cells (PBMCs), obtained when the disease was refractory, from a patient treated with antithyroid drugs.

CDR3 sequence reads: CAWSSGTGELFF. The CDR3 DNA reads as TGTGCCTGGAGTTCAGGAACCGGGGAGCTGTTTTTT. This chain connects TRBV30 to TRBJ2-2, with D unclear. The V gene's germline CDR1 is GTSNPN and CDR2 SVGIG (reference sequence). This CDR3 is 12 amino acids long. V was cut by 2 bases and J by 5 bases, with 6 bases left in between.